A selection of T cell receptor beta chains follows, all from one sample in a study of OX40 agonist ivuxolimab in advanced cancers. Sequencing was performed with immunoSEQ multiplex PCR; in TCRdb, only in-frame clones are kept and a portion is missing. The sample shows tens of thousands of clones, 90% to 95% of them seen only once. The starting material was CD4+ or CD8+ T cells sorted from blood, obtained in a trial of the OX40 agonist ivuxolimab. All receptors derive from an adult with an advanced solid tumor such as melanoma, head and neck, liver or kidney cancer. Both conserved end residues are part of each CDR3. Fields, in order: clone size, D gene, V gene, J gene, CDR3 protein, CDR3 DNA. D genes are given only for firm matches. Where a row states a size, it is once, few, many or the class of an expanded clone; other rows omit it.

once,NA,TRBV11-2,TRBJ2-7,CASSLDPGRHEQYF,TGTGCCAGCAGCTTAGATCCGGGGCGCCACGAGCAGTACTTC
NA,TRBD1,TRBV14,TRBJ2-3,CASSQDLSAGGSADTQYF,TGTGCCAGCAGCCAAGACTTAAGCGCAGGGGGCAGCGCAGATACGCAGTATTTT
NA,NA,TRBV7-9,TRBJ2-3,CASRPSSGVYDTQYF,TGTGCCAGCAGACCGTCGAGCGGAGTTTATGATACGCAGTATTTT
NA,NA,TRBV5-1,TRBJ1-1,CASSLRGGGTEAFF,TGCGCCAGCAGCTTAAGGGGAGGGGGCACTGAAGCTTTCTTT
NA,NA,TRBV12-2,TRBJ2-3,CASRPSTSGSSDTQYF,TGTGCAAGTCGCCCCTCGACTAGCGGGAGTTCAGATACGCAGTATTTT
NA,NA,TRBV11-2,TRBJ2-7,CASSQNVYEQYF,TGTGCCAGCAGTCAGAACGTTTACGAGCAGTACTTC
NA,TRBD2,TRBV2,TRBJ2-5,CATYSSGGIQETQYF,TGTGCCACCTACTCTAGCGGGGGGATCCAAGAGACCCAGTACTTC
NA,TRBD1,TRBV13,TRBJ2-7,CASSSGDRDYEQYF,TGTGCCAGCAGTTCAGGGGACAGGGACTACGAGCAGTACTTC
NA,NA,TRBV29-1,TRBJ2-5,CSVDTVKETQYF,TGCAGCGTTGATACTGTTAAAGAGACCCAGTACTTC
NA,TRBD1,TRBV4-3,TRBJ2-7,CASSQGDQGVYEQYF,TGCGCCAGCAGCCAAGGAGACCAGGGGGTGTACGAGCAGTACTTC
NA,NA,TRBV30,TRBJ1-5,CAWSELGFNQPQHF,TGTGCCTGGAGTGAATTAGGGTTTAATCAGCCCCAGCATTTT
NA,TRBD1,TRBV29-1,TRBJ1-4,CSVNDGTAINEKLFF,TGCAGCGTGAACGACGGGACAGCCATTAATGAAAAACTGTTTTTT
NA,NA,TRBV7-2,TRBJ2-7,CASSTNSYEQYF,TGTGCCAGCAGCACCAACTCCTACGAGCAGTACTTC
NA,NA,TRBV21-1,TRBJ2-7,CASSNSDCYEQYF,TGTGCCAGCAGCAATTCGGACTGCTACGAGCAGTACTTC
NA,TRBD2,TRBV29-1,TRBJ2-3,CSVGLAGAGDTQYF,TGCAGCGTGGGACTAGCGGGAGCAGGCGATACGCAGTATTTT
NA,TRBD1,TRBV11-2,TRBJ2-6,CASSFPGQAGANVLTF,TGTGCCAGCAGCTTTCCCGGACAGGCTGGGGCCAACGTCCTGACTTTC
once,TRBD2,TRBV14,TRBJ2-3,CASSQDYRSGSLTDTQYF,TGTGCCAGCAGCCAAGATTATAGAAGCGGGAGTTTGACAGATACGCAGTATTTT
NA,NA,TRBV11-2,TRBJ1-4,CASSLMRDRGEKLFF,TGTGCCAGCAGCTTGATGAGGGATCGGGGTGAAAAACTGTTTTTT
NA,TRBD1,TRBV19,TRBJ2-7,CASSGTAYEQYF,TGTGCCAGTAGTGGGACAGCCTACGAGCAGTACTTC
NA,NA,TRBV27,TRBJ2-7,CASSLGTTGDEQYF,TGTGCCAGCAGTTTAGGCACGACTGGCGACGAGCAGTACTTC
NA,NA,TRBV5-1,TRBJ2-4,CASSLEGGRAKNIQYF,TGCGCCAGCAGCTTGGAGGGGGGGCGCGCCAAAAACATTCAGTACTTC
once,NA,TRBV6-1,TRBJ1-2,CARTDTGGGYTF,TGTGCCAGGACAGACACGGGAGGTGGCTACACCTTC
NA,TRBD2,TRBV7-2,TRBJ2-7,CASSLMASGPYEQYF,TGTGCCAGCAGCTTAATGGCTAGCGGGCCCTACGAGCAGTACTTC
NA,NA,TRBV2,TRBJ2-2,CASSETGTGELFF,TGTGCCAGCAGTGAAACGGGGACCGGGGAGCTGTTTTTT
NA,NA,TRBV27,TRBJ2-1,CASSFGAPPYNEQFF,TGTGCCAGCAGTTTCGGAGCGCCGCCCTACAATGAGCAGTTCTTC
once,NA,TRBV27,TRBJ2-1,CASSFGRGGNEQFF,TGTGCCAGCAGTTTCGGCAGGGGGGGGAATGAGCAGTTCTTC
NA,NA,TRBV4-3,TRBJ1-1,CASSQSRDIPEAFF,TGCGCCAGCAGCCAATCCCGGGATATTCCTGAAGCTTTCTTT